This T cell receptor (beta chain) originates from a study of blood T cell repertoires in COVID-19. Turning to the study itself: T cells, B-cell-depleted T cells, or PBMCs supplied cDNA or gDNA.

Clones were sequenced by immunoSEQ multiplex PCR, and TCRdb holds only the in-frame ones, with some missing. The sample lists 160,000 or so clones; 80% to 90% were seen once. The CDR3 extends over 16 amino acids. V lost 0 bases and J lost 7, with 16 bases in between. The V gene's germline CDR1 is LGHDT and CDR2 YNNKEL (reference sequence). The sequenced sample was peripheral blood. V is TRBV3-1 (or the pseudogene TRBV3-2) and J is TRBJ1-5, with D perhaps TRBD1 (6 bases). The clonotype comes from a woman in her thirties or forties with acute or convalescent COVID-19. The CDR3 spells CASSQEGAGWGQPQHF. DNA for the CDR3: TGTGCCAGCAGCCAAGAGGGGGCAGGCTGGGGCCAGCCCCAGCATTTT.